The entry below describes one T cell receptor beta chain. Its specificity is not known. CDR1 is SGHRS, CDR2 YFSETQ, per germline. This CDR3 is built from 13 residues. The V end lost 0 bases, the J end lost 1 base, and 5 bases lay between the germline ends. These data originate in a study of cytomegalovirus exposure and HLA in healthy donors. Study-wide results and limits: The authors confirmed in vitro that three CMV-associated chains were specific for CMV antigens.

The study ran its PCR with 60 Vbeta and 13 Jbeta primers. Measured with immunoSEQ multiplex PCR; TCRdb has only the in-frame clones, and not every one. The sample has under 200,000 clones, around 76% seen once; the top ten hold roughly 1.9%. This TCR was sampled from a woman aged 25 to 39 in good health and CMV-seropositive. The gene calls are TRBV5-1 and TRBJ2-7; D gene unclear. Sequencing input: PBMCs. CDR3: CASSLERSYEQYF. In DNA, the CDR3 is TGCGCCAGCAGCTTGGAGAGGTCCTACGAGCAGTACTTC.